What follows are 4 T cell receptor beta chains derived from one specimen sequenced in a study of cytomegalovirus exposure and HLA in healthy donors. PCR employed 60 Vbeta and 13 Jbeta primers. Method: immunoSEQ multiplex PCR; TCRdb's copy keeps in-frame clones and lacks some. The profile shows about 120,000 clones, 80% of them singletons. Sequences were obtained from PBMCs. These receptors all stem from a female donor in good health and CMV-seropositive.

The gene calls are TRBV19 and TRBJ1-4; D may be TRBD1 (5 bases). The V gene's germline CDR1 is LNHDA and CDR2 SQIVND (reference sequence). V was clipped by 5 bases and J by 4 bases, with 11 bases between them. CDR3 length equals 14 residues. The DNA of the CDR3 is TGTGCCAGTAGTGTCGCCGACAGTAATGAAAAACTGTTTTTT. Its translation is CASSVADSNEKLFF.

The V call is TRBV2, the J call TRBJ1-1; D gene unclear. Trimming took off 4 bases at V and 3 bases at J, with 9 bases between the two ends. The V gene's germline CDR1 is SNHLY and CDR2 FYNNEI. The CDR3 sequence is 13 residues long. The CDR3 coding sequence is TGTGCCAGCAGTGCAGCTCGGGACACTGAAGCTTTCTTT. It yields the protein CASSAARDTEAFF.

Of note for this clone: Different DNA sequences within this sample yield the same CDR3. This chain connects TRBV19 to TRBJ1-5; 10 bases are a match to TRBD1. V lost 6 bases and J lost 2; bases outside the gene matches: 1. Germline-derived CDR1 and CDR2 are LNHDA and SQIVND (reference sequence). This CDR3 has 14 residues. For the CDR3, the DNA is TGTGCCAGTAGCGGGACAGGGGGCAATCAGCCCCAGCATTTT. Translated, it gives CASSGTGGNQPQHF.

The rearrangement links TRBV5-1 to TRBJ1-4, with D perhaps matching TRBD1 (5 bases). CDR3 length: 15 residues. The V end was cut by 0 bases, the J end by 6 bases, with 12 bases between. Germline assignment: CDR1 SGHRS and CDR2 YFSETQ. The CDR3 loop reads CASSLEGRADEKLFF. The CDR3 region has the DNA TGCGCCAGCAGCTTGGAGGGCAGGGCGGATGAAAAACTGTTTTTT.